Listed below are T cell receptor beta chains from one sample, sequenced in a study of blood T cell repertoires in COVID-19. Some clones are missing from TCRdb's copy, which holds only in-frame ones; the method was immunoSEQ multiplex PCR. The sample holds 80,000 to 130,000 clones, about nine tenths seen once. Sequenced sample: peripheral blood. The receptors stem from a man in his sixties with acute or convalescent COVID-19. Each CDR3 is given with its conserved first and last residue. The D gene is left open where the match is weak. Rows give clone size only sometimes, using once, few, many, or a class for an expanded clone.

V	size	D	J	DNA	CDR3
TRBV30	-	-	TRBJ2-2	TGTGCCTGGTCAGGGTTCCGCACCGGGGAGCTGTTTTTT	CAWSGFRTGELFF
TRBV9	-	TRBD2	TRBJ2-1	TGTGCCAGCAGCGTAGAAGGGACTAGGGGCCACAATGAGCAGTTCTTC	CASSVEGTRGHNEQFF
TRBV7-3	-	-	TRBJ2-3	TGTGCCAGCAGCCTCCTACTCACAGGGTCCAGCACAGATACGCAGTATTTT	CASSLLLTGSSTDTQYF
TRBV19	-	-	TRBJ1-3	TGTGCCAGTAGTATCCGCGGGGTCCAGAGTAACACCATATATTTT	CASSIRGVQSNTIYF
TRBV7-3	-	-	TRBJ1-5	TGTGCCAGCAGCTTAACAGAGGGGGATTTT	CASSLTEGDF
TRBV7-9	-	TRBD2	TRBJ2-1	TGTGCCAGCAGCTCCCGGGGGAGCGGGAGGAAGAATGAGCAGTTCTTC	CASSSRGSGRKNEQFF
TRBV2	-	-	TRBJ1-3	TGTGCCAGCAGAACACAGGGTTCCGGAAACACCATATATTTT	CASRTQGSGNTIYF
TRBV10-3	-	-	TRBJ2-2	TGTGCCATCAGGTCGGGACAAACAGCGAACACCGGGGAGCTGTTTTTT	CAIRSGQTANTGELFF
TRBV27	-	-	TRBJ2-7	TGTGCCAGCCAGTCCGGGCAGGGCTCCTACGAGCAGTACTTC	CASQSGQGSYEQYF
TRBV6-1	-	TRBD1	TRBJ2-7	TGTGCCAGCAGTGACCGGGACAGGGGGTTCTACGAGCAGTACTTC	CASSDRDRGFYEQYF
TRBV11-3	-	-	TRBJ2-1	TGTGCCAGCAGCCTCCCCTACAATGAGCAGTTCTTC	CASSLPYNEQFF
TRBV3-1/TRBV3-2	-	-	TRBJ2-2	TGTGCCAGCAGCCAAGTTAGTCGTACCGGGGAGCTGTTTTTT	CASSQVSRTGELFF
TRBV6-5	-	TRBD1	TRBJ1-5	TGTGCCAGCAGGCCACAGGGGGCCAGCAATCAGCCCCAGCATTTT	CASRPQGASNQPQHF
TRBV9	-	-	TRBJ1-1	TGTGCCAGCAGCGTTAGCCTAAACACTGAAGCTTTCTTT	CASSVSLNTEAFF
TRBV6-6	-	-	TRBJ1-4	TGTGCCAGCAGACCCGGGACACGGACAACTAATGAAAAACTGTTTTTT	CASRPGTRTTNEKLFF
TRBV7-8	-	-	TRBJ1-1	TGTGCCAGCAGTACAGGTTGGGGTGGAGTGAACACTGAAGCTTTCTTT	CASSTGWGGVNTEAFF
TRBV19	-	-	TRBJ1-5	TGTGCCAGTAGTTGGGGCAAGTACGGTCAGCCCCAGCATTTT	CASSWGKYGQPQHF
TRBV15	-	-	TRBJ1-2	TGTGCCACCAGCAGAGATCTGGGAGAGGGTGGCTACACCTTC	CATSRDLGEGGYTF
TRBV7-8	-	-	TRBJ1-4	TGTGCCAGCAGCTTAGCGCGGATAGGGAACGGCGGGAAGGAAAAACTGTTTTTT	CASSLARIGNGGKEKLFF
TRBV28	-	-	TRBJ2-5	TGTGCCAGCAGTCGGGACTTTAAAGAGACCCAGTACTTC	CASSRDFKETQYF
TRBV7-5	-	-	TRBJ1-5	TGTGTCAGAAGCTTAGTTCGACAGAGCAGCAATCAGCCCCAGCATTTT	CVRSLVRQSSNQPQHF
TRBV29-1	-	TRBD2	TRBJ2-7	TGCAGCGTTGTGCCGGGACTAGCGGAGTACGAGCAGTACTTC	CSVVPGLAEYEQYF
TRBV28	-	-	TRBJ1-5	TGTGCCAGCAGTTTATGGCGGTCCAATCAGCCCCAGCATTTT	CASSLWRSNQPQHF
TRBV12-5	-	-	TRBJ2-1	TGTGCTAGTGGTCCCCGCCTAGCGAGCAATGAGCAGTTCTTC	CASGPRLASNEQFF
TRBV27	-	-	TRBJ2-1	TGTGCCAGCACTTTTGGAGGACGGAGGTACAATGAGCAGTTCTTC	CASTFGGRRYNEQFF
TRBV5-1	-	-	TRBJ2-2	TGCGCCAGCAGCTTGGACGCGTCGAACACCGGGGAGCTGTTTTTT	CASSLDASNTGELFF
TRBV14	-	TRBD1	TRBJ1-1	TGTGCCAGCAGCCACGCCAAGGGACAGGGGGCGAACACTGAAGCTTTCTTT	CASSHAKGQGANTEAFF
TRBV10-1	-	-	TRBJ1-6	TGCGCCAGCAGTGCAACGGGACAATACCCCATGCCACCCCTCCACTTT	CASSATGQYPMPPLHF
TRBV3-1/TRBV3-2	once	TRBD2	TRBJ2-2	TGTGCCAGCAGCTTAACTAGCGGGATCGCCGGGGAGCTGTTTTTT	CASSLTSGIAGELFF
TRBV19	-	-	TRBJ1-5	TGTGCCAGTAGTCCACAGGGCGCTCCGAGTCAGCCCCAGCATTTT	CASSPQGAPSQPQHF
TRBV4-2	-	TRBD2	TRBJ2-6	TGTGCCAGCAGCCCAAACCCTAGCGGATACTCTGGGGCCAACGTCCTGACTTTC	CASSPNPSGYSGANVLTF
TRBV27	-	-	TRBJ1-2	TGTGCCAGCAGTTTTACAGGGAGAGCTAACTATGGCTACACCTTC	CASSFTGRANYGYTF